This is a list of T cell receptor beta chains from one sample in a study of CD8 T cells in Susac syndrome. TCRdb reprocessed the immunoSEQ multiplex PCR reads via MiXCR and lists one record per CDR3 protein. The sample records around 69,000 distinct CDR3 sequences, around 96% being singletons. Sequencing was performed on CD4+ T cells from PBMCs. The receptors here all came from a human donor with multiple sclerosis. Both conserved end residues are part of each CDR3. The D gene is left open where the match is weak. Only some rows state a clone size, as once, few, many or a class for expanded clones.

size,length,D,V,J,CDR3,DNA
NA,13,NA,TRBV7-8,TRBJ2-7,CASSRTRGTEQYF,TGTGCCAGCAGCCGCACCCGGGGGACCGAGCAGTACTTC
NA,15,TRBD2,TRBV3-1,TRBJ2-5,CASSLQRGPVATQYF,TGTGCCAGCAGCCTACAGCGGGGGCCCGTGGCGACCCAGTACTTC
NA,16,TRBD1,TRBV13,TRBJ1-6,CASREMTGIDNSPLHF,TGTGCCAGCAGAGAAATGACAGGGATCGATAATTCACCCCTCCACTTT
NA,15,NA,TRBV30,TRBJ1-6,CAWSVGRAVLPPLHF,TGTGCCTGGAGTGTAGGAAGGGCAGTCCTGCCACCCCTCCACTTT
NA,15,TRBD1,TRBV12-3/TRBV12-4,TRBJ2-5,CASSPPGQGKETQYF,TGTGCCAGCAGTCCACCGGGACAGGGAAAAGAGACCCAGTACTTC
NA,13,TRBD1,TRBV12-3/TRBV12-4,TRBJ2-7,CASSPGQGYEQYF,TGTGCCAGCAGTCCGGGACAGGGTTACGAGCAGTACTTC
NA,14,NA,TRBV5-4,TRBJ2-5,CASSLSSGEETQYF,TGTGCCAGCAGCTTGTCTTCGGGGGAGGAGACCCAGTACTTC
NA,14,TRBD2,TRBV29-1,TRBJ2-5,CSVRLAGGGETQYF,TGCAGCGTTCGGCTAGCGGGGGGTGGTGAGACCCAGTACTTC
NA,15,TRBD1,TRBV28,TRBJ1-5,CATYQGAESNQPQHF,TGTGCCACCTATCAGGGGGCGGAGAGCAATCAGCCCCAGCATTTT
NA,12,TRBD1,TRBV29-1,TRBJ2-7,CSVRTGDYEQYF,TGCAGCGTTAGGACAGGAGACTACGAGCAGTACTTC
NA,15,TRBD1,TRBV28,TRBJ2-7,CASSKPGQVTYEQYF,TGTGCCAGCAGTAAACCGGGACAGGTGACGTACGAGCAGTACTTC
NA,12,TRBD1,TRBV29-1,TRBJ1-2,CSVQGAYYGYTF,TGCAGCGTTCAGGGGGCTTACTATGGCTACACCTTC
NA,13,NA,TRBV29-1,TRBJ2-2,CSVVGSFTGELFF,TGCAGCGTTGTAGGGTCCTTCACCGGGGAGCTGTTTTTT
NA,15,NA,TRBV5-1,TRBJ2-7,CASSLEARSSYEQYF,TGCGCCAGCAGCTTGGAGGCGAGGAGCTCCTACGAGCAGTACTTC
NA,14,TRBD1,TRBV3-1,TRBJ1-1,CASSQLDRKGEAFF,TGTGCCAGCAGCCAACTGGACAGGAAAGGTGAAGCTTTCTTT
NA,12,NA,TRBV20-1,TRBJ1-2,CSARPLNYGYTF,TGCAGTGCTAGACCCTTAAACTATGGCTACACCTTC
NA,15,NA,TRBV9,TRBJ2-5,CASSVEGSPVETQYF,TGTGCCAGCAGCGTAGAGGGGTCCCCTGTGGAGACCCAGTACTTC
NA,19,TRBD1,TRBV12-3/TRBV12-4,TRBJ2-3,CASSLGHRFQGEDTDTQYF,TGTGCCAGCAGTTTAGGACACCGATTCCAGGGGGAAGACACAGATACGCAGTATTTT
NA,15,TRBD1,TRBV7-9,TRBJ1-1,CASSLGTGVITEAFF,TGTGCCAGCAGCTTAGGAACAGGGGTAATCACTGAAGCTTTCTTT
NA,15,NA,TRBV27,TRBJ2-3,CASSPSFSTTDTQYF,TGTGCCAGCAGTCCGAGTTTTTCCACCACAGATACGCAGTATTTT
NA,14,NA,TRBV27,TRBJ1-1,CASSLWGTGTEAFF,TGTGCCAGCAGTTTATGGGGGACGGGCACTGAAGCTTTCTTT
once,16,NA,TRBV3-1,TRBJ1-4,CASSQHRDNFGEKLFF,TGTGCCAGCAGCCAACACAGGGACAATTTCGGAGAAAAACTGTTTTTT
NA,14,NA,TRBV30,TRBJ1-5,CAWSADRIYQPQHF,TGTGCCTGGAGCGCTGACAGGATTTATCAGCCCCAGCATTTT
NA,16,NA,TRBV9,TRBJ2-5,CASSVGYGGEIETQYF,TGTGCCAGCAGCGTCGGTTACGGGGGCGAGATAGAGACCCAGTACTTC